The next 18 T cell receptor beta chains were all read from a single sample in a study of blood T cell repertoires in COVID-19. The table came from immunoSEQ multiplex PCR; TCRdb's copy has only in-frame clones and leaves some out. Of roughly 140,000 clones listed, 80% to 90% were seen once; the top ten hold around 3.3%. The sequenced material came from peripheral blood. The receptor source for this set is an older man with acute or convalescent COVID-19.

The gene calls are TRBV14 and TRBJ1-6, with 7 nucleotides matching TRBD1. J gave up 10 bases and V 4 bases, and 4 bases lay outside the gene matches. There are 13 residues in the CDR3. Germline values: CDR1 SGHDN, CDR2 FVKESK. The CDR3 protein is CASSPDRDSPLHF. Here the CDR3 DNA reads TGTGCCAGCAGCCCCGACAGGGACTCACCCCTCCACTTT. Using reference TRBV14 and TRBJ1-6 for the parts outside the CDR3, the full variable domain is EAGVTQFPSHSVIEKGQTVTLRCDPISGHDNLYWYRRVMGKEIKFLLHFVKESKQDESGMPNNRFLAERTGGTYSTLKVQPAELEDSGVYFCASSPDRDSPLHFGNGTRLTVT.

In its sample, this clone was seen a few times. The chain combines TRBV7-9 with TRBJ2-2, with 10 bases fitting TRBD2. The CDR3 is 17 residues long. Germline V gene lookup returns CDR1 SEHNR and CDR2 FQNEAQ (reference sequence). Trimming took 5 bases from V and 8 from J; bases not matched to a gene: 14. The CDR3 DNA is TGTGCCAGCAGCGAAGTGGGGCTAGCGGGAGTCGTTGGGGAGCTGTTTTTT. It specifies CASSEVGLAGVVGELFF.

This clone has just one count. The CDR3 nucleotides are TGTGCCAGCAGTCGTCACGGACAGCTCCTCTACGAGCAGTACTTC. This sequence encodes CASSRHGQLLYEQYF. The chain recombines TRBV28 with TRBJ2-7, with TRBD1 as a possible D gene (6 bases). Germline V CDR1 and CDR2: MDHEN, SYDVKM. The CDR3 is 15 amino acids. Trimming left V 5 bases short and J 3 bases short, with 17 bases between.

V gene TRBV7-9 combines with J gene TRBJ1-2, with a possible D match to TRBD1 (6 bases). There are 11 residues in the CDR3. CDR1 and CDR2 from the germline V gene are SEHNR and FQNEAQ (reference sequence). The CDR3 spells CAIQGSYGYTF. Here the CDR3 DNA reads TGTGCTATACAGGGATCCTATGGCTACACCTTC.

CDR3: CASSFPPVPPGQGGYGYTF. The DNA of the CDR3 is TGTGCCAGCAGTTTTCCCCCTGTACCCCCGGGACAGGGTGGCTATGGCTACACCTTC. This rearrangement joins TRBV28 to TRBJ1-2, with TRBD1 matching over 9 bases. CDR3 length equals 19 residues. Per the germline V gene, CDR1 is MDHEN and CDR2 is SYDVKM. The ends lost 3 bases at V and 4 bases at J; junction bases unmatched: 18.

The chain carries TRBV28 and TRBJ1-2, with D perhaps TRBD1 (5 bases). The V gene's germline CDR1 is MDHEN and CDR2 SYDVKM. The CDR3 has 15 residues. Trimming stripped 2 bases from V and 4 bases from J, with 14 bases between. The CDR3 region is CASSLGTQGRYGYTF. CDR3 nucleotide sequence: TGTGCCAGCAGTTTAGGAACCCAGGGTCGCTATGGCTACACCTTC.

The gene calls are TRBV4-3 and TRBJ2-2, with 9 bases identical to TRBD2. Germline V gives CDR1 LGHNA, CDR2 YSLEER. The CDR3 extends over 17 amino acids. Germline trimming cut 0 bases from V and 4 bases from J; bases unmatched to any gene: 6. In nucleotides, the CDR3 is TGCGCCAGCAGCCAAGATGTAGGTAGCGGGAGCACCGGGGAGCTGTTTTTT. Translation gives CASSQDVGSGSTGELFF.

DNA for the CDR3: TGTGCCAGCAAGATATCCCGGAGCACAGATACGCAGTATTTT. Translated: CASKISRSTDTQYF. This chain uses TRBV6-5 with TRBJ2-3; D call uncertain. V lost 7 bases, J lost 0 bases, and 11 bases lay in between. In germline, CDR1 is MNHEY, CDR2 SVGAGI. The CDR3 is 14 amino acids.

The rearrangement joins TRBV21-1 to TRBJ1-5. TRBV21-1 is a pseudogene locus. This CDR3 contains 15 residues. CDR3 in DNA: TGTGCCAGCAGCAGGGCGATAAGGAGGGTTCAGCCCCAGCATTTT. Its translation: CASSRAIRRVQPQHF.

This clone occurred once. This chain connects TRBV3-1 (or the pseudogene TRBV3-2) to TRBJ1-2; no firm D call. Trimming removed 0 bases at V and 5 bases at J, with 10 bases between. Germline V gene lookup returns CDR1 LGHDT and CDR2 YNNKEL (reference sequence). CDR3 length: 14 residues. The CDR3, as DNA: TGTGCCAGCAGCCAAGAGAACGGGATATATGGCTACACCTTC. Its translation is CASSQENGIYGYTF.

The V gene is TRBV9, the J gene TRBJ2-3, with 8 nucleotides matching TRBD2. Germline V gene lookup returns CDR1 SGDLS and CDR2 YYNGEE. This CDR3 has 14 residues. J lost 4 bases, V lost 3 bases, and 4 bases had no gene match. CDR3 coding DNA: TGTGCCAGCAGCGCCGGACTAGCAGCAGATACGCAGTATTTT. It specifies CASSAGLAADTQYF.

V gene TRBV10-3 combines with J gene TRBJ1-5, with 12 bases that match TRBD1. This CDR3 is built from 16 residues. The trim removed 2 bases at V and 6 bases at J, leaving 5 bases unmatched. Germline V gene data show CDR1 as ENHRY and CDR2 as SYGVKD. In nucleotides, the CDR3 is TGTGCCATCAGTGAGGGGGGACAGGGGGCGATTCAGCCCCAGCATTTT. Encoded protein: CAISEGGQGAIQPQHF.

The V call is TRBV27, the J call TRBJ1-2; D remains unclear. Looked up from germline, CDR1 is MNHEY and CDR2 is SMNVEV (reference sequence). The ends were cut back, 5 bases at V and 4 bases at J, with 14 bases in the middle. The CDR3 has 14 residues. As DNA, the CDR3 is TGTGCCAGCAGTCCACGGGTTTCATCCTATGGCTACACCTTC. Translated: CASSPRVSSYGYTF.

This clone showed up just once. The chain employs TRBV6-5 and TRBJ2-3; 7 bases line up with TRBD1. The CDR3 consists of 14 residues. J lost 0 bases, V lost 6 bases, and 3 bases had no gene match. Germline CDR1 reads MNHEY; CDR2 reads SVGAGI. This CDR3 is CASRTGVSTDTQYF. The CDR3 region has the DNA TGTGCCAGCAGAACAGGGGTTAGCACAGATACGCAGTATTTT.

This clone is a singleton in its sample. Within the sample, other DNA sequences also encode this same CDR3. This chain uses TRBV9 with TRBJ2-7; D remains unclear. The CDR3 is 14 residues long. V lost 2 bases, J lost 4 bases, and 13 bases lay in between. Looked up from germline, CDR1 is SGDLS and CDR2 is YYNGEE. CDR3 nucleotide sequence: TGTGCCAGCAGCGTCAGGTTTGAGAATTACGAGCAGTACTTC. Translation: CASSVRFENYEQYF.

In its sample, this clone was seen many times. The rearrangement links TRBV19 to TRBJ2-4, with D perhaps matching TRBD2 (7 bases). The CDR3 spans 17 residues. Deletions cut 5 bases from V and 2 bases from J, with 19 bases between. Germline V gene data show CDR1 as LNHDA and CDR2 as SQIVND (reference sequence). The CDR3: CASSFLTGGSTKNIQYF. For the CDR3, the DNA is TGTGCCAGTAGTTTCCTGACGGGGGGCTCGACCAAAAACATTCAGTACTTC.

As regards this clone: One end of the junction does not line up with germline, which may come from a read error. This chain uses TRBV19 with TRBJ2-3; D might be TRBD2 (5 bases). Germline assignment: CDR1 LNHDA and CDR2 SQIVND (reference sequence). This CDR3 comprises 15 residues. The CDR3, as DNA: TGTGCCAGTAGTGTAGACCGGTCCCGTCGGGGTACGCAGTATTTT. Translating gives CASSVDRSRRGTQYF.

The rearrangement uses TRBV28 and TRBJ2-1; D possibly corresponds to TRBD1 (6 bases). Germline CDR1 is MDHEN and CDR2 is SYDVKM. V shed 6 bases and J shed 7 bases, with 19 bases lying between them. The CDR3 consists of 15 residues. Here the CDR3 DNA reads TGTGCCAGCAGCTCCCCAGGGGCGCGTGTGAATGAGCAGTTCTTC. Protein product: CASSSPGARVNEQFF.